The text below deals with one T cell receptor (beta chain). Its antigen is currently unknown. The same CDR3 arises from other DNA sequences in this sample as well. The sample is drawn from a study of cytomegalovirus exposure and HLA in healthy donors. V lost 1 base to trimming and J lost 1 base, with 7 bases between them. The CDR3 is 15 amino acids. The germline CDR1 and CDR2 sequences are SNHLY and FYNNEI. General observations from the study: A highly shared variant cluster was judged a likely technical artifact. An analysis done earlier found most TCR beta V segments productive about 87% or about 30% of the time. A few V segments could not be told apart, such as TRBV6-2 and TRBV6-3, and were left out.

The PCR had 60 Vbeta and 13 Jbeta primers. Using immunoSEQ multiplex PCR, the repertoire was profiled, and TCRdb retains in-frame clones only, with some absent. Among approximately 240,000 clones listed, more than 60% were seen once. This chain connects TRBV2 to TRBJ2-2; maybe TRBD2 (6 bases). What was sequenced was PBMCs. This TCR came from a woman in her sixties or seventies in good health and CMV-seropositive. For the CDR3, the DNA is TGTGCCAGCAGTGAAGTGGGAGGGAACACCGGGGAGCTGTTTTTT. Translation: CASSEVGGNTGELFF.